These 8 T cell receptor beta chains share one sample of origin, sequenced in a study of preoperative IRX-2 immunotherapy in early breast cancer (dated by TCRdb to about 2019). In light of the paper, this sample's treatment or condition label describes: preoperative locoregional IRX-2 cytokine immunotherapy. The library was built by means of the immunoSEQ multiplex PCR assay. As stored in TCRdb, this immuneACCESS dataset retains in-frame rearrangements with V and J assigned. A fraction of the clones does not appear; measured against another copy, unresolved V genes explain less than half of the discrepancy, and the remainder lacks a known reason. The sample table lists around 34,000 clones, around 96% of them with a count of one. Under 6.5% of the sample rests with the top ten. This sample was gathered from a patient treated with IRX-2 immunotherapy. These receptors came from a human donor with breast cancer.

The V gene is TRBV4-1, the J gene TRBJ2-2; either TRBD1 or TRBD2 may supply D (5 bases each). Germline loops: CDR1 MGHRA, CDR2 YSYEKL. This CDR3 spans 15 amino acids. V was shortened by 1 base and J by 10 bases, with 16 bases between the two germline ends. The DNA of the CDR3 is TGCGCCAGCAGCCAAGGTCCGGGACCCCGCGAGGAGCTGTTTTTT. Protein: CASSQGPGPREELFF.

The CDR3 loop is CASSPFVDEQYF. In DNA form, the CDR3 reads TGTGCCAGCAGTCCCTTCGTGGACGAGCAGTACTTC. The chain links TRBV28 to TRBJ2-7; D remains ambiguous. Trimming removed 5 bases from V and 5 bases from J, with 10 bases in between. Per the germline V gene, CDR1 is MDHEN and CDR2 is SYDVKM. The CDR3 has 12 amino acids.

This chain connects TRBV7-9 to TRBJ1-3, with D uncertain. CDR1 is SEHNR and CDR2 is FQNEAQ in the germline V gene (reference sequence). CDR3 length: 13 residues. V lost 3 bases, J lost 10 bases, and 13 bases lay in between. The CDR3: CASSFYKDGTIYF. The CDR3 bases are TGTGCCAGCAGCTTTTACAAAGATGGTACCATATATTTT.

As to this clone: Sequence at one end of the junction differs from germline and may be a read error. The chain joins TRBV2 to TRBJ2-7; the D gene could be TRBD1 or TRBD2 (7 bases each). Germline V lookup: CDR1 SNHLY, CDR2 FYNNEI. The CDR3 runs 13 residues. The CDR3 nucleotides read TGTGCCAGCCTGGGAGGGGTAAGACAGGGAGGTAACTTC. It is translated as CASLGGVRQGGNF. The full variable domain, rest sourced from reference TRBV2 and TRBJ2-7, is EPEVTQTPSHQVTQMGQEVILRCVPISNHLYFYWYRQILGQKVEFLVSFYNNEISEKSEIFDDQFSVERPDGSNFTLKIRSTKLEDSAMYFCASLGGVRQGGNFGPGTRLTVT.

The rearrangement joins TRBV15 to TRBJ2-7; D may be TRBD1 (5 bases). V shed 1 base and J shed 2 bases, with 12 bases lying between them. The germline gives CDR1 LNHNV, CDR2 YYDKDF (reference sequence). The CDR3 is made up of 15 amino acids. CDR3 DNA sequence: TGTGCCACCAGCAGAGTAGGGGCTCCAACCTACGAGCAGTACTTC. Its translation is CATSRVGAPTYEQYF.

This sequence joins TRBV6-6 and TRBJ1-4; a weak D match, TRBD1 (5 bases). Looked up from germline, CDR1 is MNHNY and CDR2 is SVGAGI (reference sequence). The V end lost 2 bases, the J end lost 1 base, and 11 bases lay between the germline ends. This CDR3 spans 16 amino acids. The CDR3 DNA is TGTGCCAGCAGTTACGGGCAGGGAGGAACTAATGAAAAACTGTTTTTT. This gives the protein CASSYGQGGTNEKLFF.

For this clone: At one of its ends the junction is not consistent with the germline gene, which may arise from a read error. The chain has TRBV7-7 and TRBJ2-1, with D unresolved. Germline CDR1 and CDR2: SSHAT and FNYEAQ (reference sequence). The CDR3 length is 15 residues. The CDR3 DNA reads TGTGCTAGCAGCTCAGGTTCCGGCTCCTACAATGAGCAGTTCTTC. Translating it yields CASSSGSGSYNEQFF.

The CDR3 DNA is TGCGCCAGCAGAAATCCGGGACAGGGACATGAAGCTTTCTTT. Translation gives CASRNPGQGHEAFF. The chain combines TRBV4-1 with TRBJ1-1; 9 nucleotides align to TRBD1. CDR3 length equals 14 residues. Germline CDR1 and CDR2: MGHRA and YSYEKL. J was trimmed by 7 bases and V by 6 bases; bases with no gene match: 9.